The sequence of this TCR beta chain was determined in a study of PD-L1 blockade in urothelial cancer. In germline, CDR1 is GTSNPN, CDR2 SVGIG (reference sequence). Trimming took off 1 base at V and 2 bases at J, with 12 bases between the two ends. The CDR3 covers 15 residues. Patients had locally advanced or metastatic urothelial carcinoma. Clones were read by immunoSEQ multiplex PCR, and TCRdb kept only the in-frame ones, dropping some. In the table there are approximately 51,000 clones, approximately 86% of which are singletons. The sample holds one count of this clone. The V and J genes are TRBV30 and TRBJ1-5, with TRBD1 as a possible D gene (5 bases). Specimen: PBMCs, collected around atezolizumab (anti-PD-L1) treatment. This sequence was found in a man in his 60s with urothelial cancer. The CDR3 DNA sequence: TGTGCCTGGAGTGCTGAGACAGACGGCAATCAGCCCCAGCATTTT. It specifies CAWSAETDGNQPQHF. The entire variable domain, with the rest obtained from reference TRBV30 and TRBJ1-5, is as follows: SQTIHQWPATLVQPVGSPLSLECTVEGTSNPNLYWYRQAAGRGLQLLFYSVGIGQISSEVPQNLSASRPQDRQFILSSKKLLLSDSGFYLCAWSAETDGNQPQHFGDGTRLSIL.